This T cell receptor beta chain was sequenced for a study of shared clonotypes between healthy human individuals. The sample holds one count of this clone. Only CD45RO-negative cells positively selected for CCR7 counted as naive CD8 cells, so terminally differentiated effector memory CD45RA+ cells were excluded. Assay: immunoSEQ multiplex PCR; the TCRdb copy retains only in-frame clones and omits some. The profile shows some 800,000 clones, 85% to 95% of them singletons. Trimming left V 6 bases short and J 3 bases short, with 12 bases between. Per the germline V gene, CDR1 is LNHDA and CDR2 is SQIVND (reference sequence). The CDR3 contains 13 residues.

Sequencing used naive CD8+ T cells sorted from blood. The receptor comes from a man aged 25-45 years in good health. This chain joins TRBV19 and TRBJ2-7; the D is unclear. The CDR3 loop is CASSMTKVYEQYF. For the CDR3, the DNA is TGTGCCAGTAGCATGACAAAGGTCTACGAGCAGTACTTC.